This T cell receptor (beta chain) emerged from a study of shared clonotypes between healthy human individuals. Study outcomes and limitations: Rarefaction exposed incomplete sorted-subset sequencing despite large depth.

A word on this clone: What it recognizes is unknown.

Naive CD8 populations comprised CD45RO-negative cells positively selected for CCR7, excluding terminally differentiated effector memory CD45RA+ cells. The germline CDR1 and CDR2 sequences are SGHNT and YYREEE (reference sequence). The CDR3 is 13 amino acids. V lost 5 bases to trimming and J lost 6 bases, with 9 bases between them. The table came from immunoSEQ multiplex PCR; TCRdb's copy has only in-frame clones and leaves some out. The repertoire has roughly 2,000,000 clones, about 95% of them found once; the top ten carry 0.95% to 1.5%. This sequence joins TRBV5-4 and TRBJ1-6; tentative D call: TRBD1 (6 bases). The sequenced sample was naive CD8+ T cells sorted from blood. The receptor was isolated from a man aged 18 to 30 in good health. The CDR3 here is CASRGHLNSPLHF. The CDR3 DNA is TGTGCCAGCAGGGGACACCTTAATTCACCCCTCCACTTT.